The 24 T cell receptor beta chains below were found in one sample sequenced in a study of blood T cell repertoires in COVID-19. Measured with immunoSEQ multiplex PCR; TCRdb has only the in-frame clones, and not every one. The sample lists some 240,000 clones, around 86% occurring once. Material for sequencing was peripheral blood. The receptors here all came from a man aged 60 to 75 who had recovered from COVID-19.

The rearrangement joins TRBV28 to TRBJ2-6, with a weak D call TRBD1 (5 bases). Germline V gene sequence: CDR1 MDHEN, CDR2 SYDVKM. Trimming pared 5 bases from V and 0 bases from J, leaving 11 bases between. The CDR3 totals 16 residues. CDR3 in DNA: TGTGCCAGCAGTGCGTACAGGAGCTCTGGGGCCAACGTCCTGACTTTC. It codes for CASSAYRSSGANVLTF.

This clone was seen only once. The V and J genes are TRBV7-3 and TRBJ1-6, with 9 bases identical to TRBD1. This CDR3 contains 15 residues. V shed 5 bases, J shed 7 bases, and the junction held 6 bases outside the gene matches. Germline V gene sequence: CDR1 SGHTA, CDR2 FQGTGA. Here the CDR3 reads CASSASGQGNSPLHF. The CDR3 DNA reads TGTGCCAGCAGCGCATCGGGACAGGGAAATTCACCCCTCCACTTT.

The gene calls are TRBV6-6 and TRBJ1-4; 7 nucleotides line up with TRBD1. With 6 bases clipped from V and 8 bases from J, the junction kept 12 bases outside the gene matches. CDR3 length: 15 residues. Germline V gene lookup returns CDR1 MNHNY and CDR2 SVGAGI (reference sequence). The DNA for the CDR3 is TGTGCCAGCAGCTTCGGGGCAGGGGGGAAGGAAAAACTGTTTTTT. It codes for CASSFGAGGKEKLFF.

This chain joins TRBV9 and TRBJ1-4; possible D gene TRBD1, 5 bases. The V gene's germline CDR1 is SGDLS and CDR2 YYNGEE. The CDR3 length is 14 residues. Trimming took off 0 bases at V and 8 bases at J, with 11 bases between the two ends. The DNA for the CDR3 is TGTGCCAGCAGCGTAGGTCAGGGTCGAGAAAAACTGTTTTTT. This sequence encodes CASSVGQGREKLFF.

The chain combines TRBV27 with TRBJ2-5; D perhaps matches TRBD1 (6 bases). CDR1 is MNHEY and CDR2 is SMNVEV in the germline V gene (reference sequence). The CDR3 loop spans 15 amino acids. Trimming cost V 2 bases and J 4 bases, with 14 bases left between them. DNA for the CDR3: TGTGCCAGCAGTTTACTGGGGGCCGGTCGAGAGACCCAGTACTTC. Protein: CASSLLGAGRETQYF.

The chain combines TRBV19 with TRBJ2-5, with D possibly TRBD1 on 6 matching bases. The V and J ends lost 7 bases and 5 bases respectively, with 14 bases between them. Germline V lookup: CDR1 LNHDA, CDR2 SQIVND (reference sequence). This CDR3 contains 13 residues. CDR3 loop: CASKGQMWETQYF. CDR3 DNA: TGTGCCAGTAAAGGACAGATGTGGGAGACCCAGTACTTC.

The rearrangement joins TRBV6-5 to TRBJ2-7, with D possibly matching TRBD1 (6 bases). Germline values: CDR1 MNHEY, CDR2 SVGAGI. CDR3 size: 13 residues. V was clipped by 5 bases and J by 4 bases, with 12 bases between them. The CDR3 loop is CASSTQGMYEQYF. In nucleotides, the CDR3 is TGTGCCAGCAGTACCCAGGGGATGTACGAGCAGTACTTC.

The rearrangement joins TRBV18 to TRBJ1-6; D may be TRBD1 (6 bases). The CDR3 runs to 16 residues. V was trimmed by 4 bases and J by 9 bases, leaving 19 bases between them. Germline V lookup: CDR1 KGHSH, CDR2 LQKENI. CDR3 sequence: CASSLRGTRGGSPLHF. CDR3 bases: TGTGCCAGCTCACTGAGAGGGACACGCGGGGGTTCACCCCTCCACTTT. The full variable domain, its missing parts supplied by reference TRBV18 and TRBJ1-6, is NAGVMQNPRHLVRRRGQEARLRCSPMKGHSHVYWYRQLPEEGLKFMVYLQKENIIDESGMPKERFSAEFPKEGPSILRIQQVVRGDSAAYFCASSLRGTRGGSPLHFGNGTRLTVT.

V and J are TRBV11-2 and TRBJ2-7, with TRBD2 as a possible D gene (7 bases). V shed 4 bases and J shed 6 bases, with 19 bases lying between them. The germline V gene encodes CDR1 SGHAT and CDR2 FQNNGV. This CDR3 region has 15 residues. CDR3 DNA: TGTGCCAGCAGCTCCTACGGCACGGCGGGGGCCGAGCAGTACTTC. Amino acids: CASSSYGTAGAEQYF.

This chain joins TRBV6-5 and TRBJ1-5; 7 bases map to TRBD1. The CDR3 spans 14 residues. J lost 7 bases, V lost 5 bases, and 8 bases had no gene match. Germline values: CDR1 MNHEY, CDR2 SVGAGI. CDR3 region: CASSPPGQKQPQHF. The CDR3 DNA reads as TGTGCCAGCAGTCCACCGGGACAGAAGCAGCCCCAGCATTTT.

The chain's CDR3 is CASSPRTVYGYTF. CDR3 sequence (DNA): TGTGCCAGTAGTCCTAGGACAGTTTATGGCTACACCTTC. The gene calls are TRBV19 and TRBJ1-2; perhaps TRBD1 as D (6 bases). Germline V lookup: CDR1 LNHDA, CDR2 SQIVND (reference sequence). Deletions cut 5 bases from V and 5 bases from J, with 12 bases between. This CDR3 contains 13 residues.

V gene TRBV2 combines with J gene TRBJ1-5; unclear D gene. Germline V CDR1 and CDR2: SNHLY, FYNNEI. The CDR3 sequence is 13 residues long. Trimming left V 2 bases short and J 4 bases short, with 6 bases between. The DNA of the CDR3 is TGTGCCAGCAGTGAATATAGAAATCAGCCCCAGCATTTT. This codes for CASSEYRNQPQHF.

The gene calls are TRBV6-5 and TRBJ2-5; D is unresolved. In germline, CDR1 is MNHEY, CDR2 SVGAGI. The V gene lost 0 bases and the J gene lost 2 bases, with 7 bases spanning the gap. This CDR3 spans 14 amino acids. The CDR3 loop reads CASSYSRRQETQYF. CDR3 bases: TGTGCCAGCAGTTACTCGAGAAGACAAGAGACCCAGTACTTC.

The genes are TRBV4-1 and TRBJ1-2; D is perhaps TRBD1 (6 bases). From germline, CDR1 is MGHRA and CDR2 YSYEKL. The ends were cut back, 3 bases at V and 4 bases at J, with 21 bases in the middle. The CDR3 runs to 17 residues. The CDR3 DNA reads TGCGCCAGCAGCCATGAGGTGCGGGGGGCGCAGGTCTATGGCTACACCTTC. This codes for CASSHEVRGAQVYGYTF.

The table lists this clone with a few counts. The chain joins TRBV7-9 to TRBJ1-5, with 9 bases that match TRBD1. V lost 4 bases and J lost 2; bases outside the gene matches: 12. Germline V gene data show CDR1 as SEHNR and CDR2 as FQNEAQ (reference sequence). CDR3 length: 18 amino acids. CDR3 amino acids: CASSWTGTGTVGNQPQHF. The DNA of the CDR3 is TGTGCCAGCAGCTGGACCGGGACAGGGACAGTTGGCAATCAGCCCCAGCATTTT.

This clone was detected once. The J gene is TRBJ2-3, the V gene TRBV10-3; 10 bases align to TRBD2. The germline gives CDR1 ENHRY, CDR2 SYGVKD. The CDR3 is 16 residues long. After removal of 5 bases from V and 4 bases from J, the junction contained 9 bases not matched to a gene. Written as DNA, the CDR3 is TGTGCCATCAGTTCCGGGACTAGCGAGGGGGCAGATACGCAGTATTTT. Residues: CAISSGTSEGADTQYF.

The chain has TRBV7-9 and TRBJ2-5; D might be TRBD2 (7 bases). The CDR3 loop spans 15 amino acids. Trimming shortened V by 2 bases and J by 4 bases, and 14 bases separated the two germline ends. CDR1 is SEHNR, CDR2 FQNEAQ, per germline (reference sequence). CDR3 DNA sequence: TGTGCCAGCAGCTTATCTTTGGGAGGGGGAGAGACCCAGTACTTC. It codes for CASSLSLGGGETQYF.

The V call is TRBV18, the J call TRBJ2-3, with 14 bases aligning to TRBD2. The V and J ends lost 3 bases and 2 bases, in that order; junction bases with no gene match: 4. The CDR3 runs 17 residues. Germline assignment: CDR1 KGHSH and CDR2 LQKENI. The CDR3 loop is CASSPRLAGGNTDTQYF. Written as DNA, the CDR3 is TGTGCCAGCTCACCCCGACTAGCGGGGGGGAACACAGATACGCAGTATTTT.

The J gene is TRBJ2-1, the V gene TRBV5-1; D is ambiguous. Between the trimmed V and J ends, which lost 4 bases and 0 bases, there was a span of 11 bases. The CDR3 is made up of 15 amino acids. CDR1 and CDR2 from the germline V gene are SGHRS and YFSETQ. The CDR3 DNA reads TGCGCCAGCAGCACAGCCCTTCGCTCCTACAATGAGCAGTTCTTC. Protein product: CASSTALRSYNEQFF. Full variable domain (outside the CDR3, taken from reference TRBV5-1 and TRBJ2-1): KAGVTQTPRYLIKTRGQQVTLSCSPISGHRSVSWYQQTPGQGLQFLFEYFSETQRNKGNFPGRFSGRQFSNSRSEMNVSTLELGDSALYLCASSTALRSYNEQFFGPGTRLTVL.

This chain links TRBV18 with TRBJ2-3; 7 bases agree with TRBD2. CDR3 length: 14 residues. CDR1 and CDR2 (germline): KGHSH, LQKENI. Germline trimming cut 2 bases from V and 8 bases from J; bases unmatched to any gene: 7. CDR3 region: CASSPGLPGGTQYF. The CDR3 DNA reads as TGTGCCAGCTCACCAGGGCTGCCGGGGGGTACGCAGTATTTT.

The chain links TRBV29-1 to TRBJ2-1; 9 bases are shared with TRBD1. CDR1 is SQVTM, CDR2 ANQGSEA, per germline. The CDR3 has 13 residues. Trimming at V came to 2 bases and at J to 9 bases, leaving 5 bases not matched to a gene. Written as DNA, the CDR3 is TGCAGCGTTGAACGGGACAGGGACGGTGAGCAGTTCTTC. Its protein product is CSVERDRDGEQFF.

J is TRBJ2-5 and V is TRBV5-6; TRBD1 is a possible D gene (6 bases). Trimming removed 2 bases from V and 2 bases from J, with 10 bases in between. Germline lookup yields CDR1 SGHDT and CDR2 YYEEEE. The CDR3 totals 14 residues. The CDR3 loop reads CASSFRDIQETQYF. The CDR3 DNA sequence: TGTGCCAGCAGCTTTCGGGACATACAAGAGACCCAGTACTTC.

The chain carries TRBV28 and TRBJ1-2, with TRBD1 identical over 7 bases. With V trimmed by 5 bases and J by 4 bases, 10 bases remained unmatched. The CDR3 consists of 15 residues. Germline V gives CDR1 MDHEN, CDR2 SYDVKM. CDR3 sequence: CASSKRQGGTYGYTF. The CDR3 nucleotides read TGTGCCAGCAGTAAGCGACAGGGAGGTACCTATGGCTACACCTTC.

The CDR3 DNA sequence: TGTGCCAGCAGGCCCCCGGGACTAGCGGGTGGATACACAGATACGCAGTATTTT. Residues: CASRPPGLAGGYTDTQYF. The rearrangement joins TRBV7-9 to TRBJ2-3; TRBD2 aligns across 12 bases. Per germline, CDR1 SEHNR and CDR2 FQNEAQ (reference sequence). Trimming cost V 6 bases and J 2 bases; bases outside gene matches: 12. The CDR3 has 18 residues. Full variable domain (rest looked up from reference TRBV7-9 and TRBJ2-3): DTGVSQNPRHKITKRGQNVTFRCDPISEHNRLYWYRQTLGQGPEFLTYFQNEAQLEKSRLLSDRFSAERPKGSFSTLEIQRTEQGDSAMYLCASRPPGLAGGYTDTQYFGPGTRLTVL.